This is a list of T cell receptor beta chains from one sample in a study of cytomegalovirus exposure and HLA in healthy donors. Assay: immunoSEQ multiplex PCR; the TCRdb copy retains only in-frame clones and omits some. The top ten clones hold 5.2% of a sample with around 100,000 clones, around three quarters of them seen once. Source material: PBMCs. These receptors all stem from a female donor in good health and CMV-seropositive. CDR3s include the opening cysteine and the closing phenylalanine or tryptophan. D genes are given only for firm matches. Clone size is shown for a subset of rows, as once, few, many or a class of expanded clone.

J gene,CDR3 length,clone size,D gene,V gene,CDR3 DNA,CDR3 protein
TRBJ1-5,19,-,-,TRBV6-1,TGTGCCAGCAGTGAAGGGGTCAGGGTGTGGAGTGGAGCCAATCAGCCCCAGCATTTT,CASSEGVRVWSGANQPQHF
TRBJ2-7,12,few,TRBD1,TRBV27,TGTGCCAGCAGTTTAGGGACAGGCGAGCAGTACTTC,CASSLGTGEQYF
TRBJ1-4,15,many,TRBD1,TRBV15,TGTGCCACCAGCGAACAGGGGGCGCCTGGGGAAAAACTGTTTTTT,CATSEQGAPGEKLFF
TRBJ1-3,16,-,-,TRBV14,TGTGCCAGCAGCCAAGGGCTCGGTGCGGCTGGAAACACCATATATTTT,CASSQGLGAAGNTIYF
TRBJ2-1,14,-,-,TRBV28,TGTGCCAGCAGTTCGGGGTCTCCCTACAATGAGCAGTTCTTC,CASSSGSPYNEQFF
TRBJ2-7,16,-,-,TRBV27,TGTGCCAGCAGTTTGGGGGGGCTGAAGAGCTCCTACGAGCAGTACTTC,CASSLGGLKSSYEQYF
TRBJ2-1,14,-,-,TRBV19,TGTGCCAGTAGACTGCAAAGCTCCTACAATGAGCAGTTCTTC,CASRLQSSYNEQFF
TRBJ2-7,14,-,TRBD1,TRBV7-8,TGTGCCAGCAGCGCCCGGGACAGGGCAAACGAGCAGTACTTC,CASSARDRANEQYF
TRBJ1-1,16,-,-,TRBV10-1,TGCGCCAGCAGGGGGGGAGAGGGGTTTTGTTGCACTGAAGCTTTCTTT,CASRGGEGFCCTEAFF
TRBJ1-1,16,-,TRBD1,TRBV6-6,TGTGCCAGCAGTCCCGGACAGGGACGAACCTTCGCTGAAGCTTTCTTT,CASSPGQGRTFAEAFF
TRBJ1-4,14,-,TRBD1,TRBV7-8,TGTGCCAGCAGCCCAGGGACAGGAGGAGAAAAACTGTTTTTT,CASSPGTGGEKLFF
TRBJ2-3,15,-,-,TRBV9,TGTGCCAGCAGCGTAGCAGCGGCCCTATCAGATACGCAGTATTTT,CASSVAAALSDTQYF
TRBJ2-7,13,-,-,TRBV10-3,TGTGCCACGACGGACCAGGAGGTCTACGAGCAGTACTTC,CATTDQEVYEQYF
TRBJ1-5,16,-,-,TRBV19,TGTGCCAGTAGCGGTTGGAGTTCCGTCAGCAATCAGCCCCAGCATTTT,CASSGWSSVSNQPQHF
TRBJ2-1,16,-,TRBD2,TRBV27,TGTGCCAGCAGTTTTACAGGTGGGACTAGTAACTCAGAGCAGTTCTTC,CASSFTGGTSNSEQFF
TRBJ2-3,15,-,-,TRBV6-5,TGTGCCAGCAGTCCTCTAGGGGGAGCCTCAGATACGCAGTATTTT,CASSPLGGASDTQYF
TRBJ1-1,14,once,-,TRBV10-3,TGTGCCATCAGTGAATTGTCTGTTAGCACTGAAGCTTTCTTT,CAISELSVSTEAFF
TRBJ1-1,13,-,-,TRBV14,TGTGCCAGCAGCCGGGCAGGGAACACTGAAGCTTTCTTT,CASSRAGNTEAFF
TRBJ2-3,13,-,-,TRBV2,TGTGCCAGCAGCGAACAGAGGCCAGATACGCAGTATTTT,CASSEQRPDTQYF
TRBJ2-3,11,-,-,TRBV20-1,TGCAGTCGCGGGCACACAGATACGCAGTATTTT,CSRGHTDTQYF
TRBJ2-5,13,-,TRBD2,TRBV6-6,TGTGCCAGCAGAGCGGGAAGGGTGGAGACCCAGTACTTC,CASRAGRVETQYF
TRBJ2-1,15,-,TRBD1,TRBV6-1,TGTGCCAGCATATCGACAGGGGTTGGCTACAATGAGCAGTTCTTC,CASISTGVGYNEQFF
TRBJ2-7,16,-,TRBD2,TRBV27,TGTGCCAGCAGTTTAGAGGCGACTAGCGGACCCTACGAGCAGTACTTC,CASSLEATSGPYEQYF
TRBJ1-4,15,-,-,TRBV6-6,TGTGCCAGCAGTTACACAGCAGGGGATAATGAAAAACTGTTTTTT,CASSYTAGDNEKLFF
TRBJ2-7,15,-,-,TRBV6-1,TGTGCCAGCAGTGAATGGCAGGGCCGAACCTACGAGCAGTACTTC,CASSEWQGRTYEQYF
TRBJ2-1,16,-,TRBD2,TRBV28,TGTGCCAGCAGTTTGGGCGGGACTAGCGTCCTGGCGCGGAAGTTCTTC,CASSLGGTSVLARKFF
TRBJ1-2,14,-,TRBD1,TRBV4-1,TGCGCCAGCAGCCAGTTACAGGGGTTTAGTGGCTACACCTTC,CASSQLQGFSGYTF
TRBJ1-5,15,many,TRBD1,TRBV28,TGTGCCAGCAGTTTTAGGGGACAGGGGGCTCAGCCCCAGCATTTT,CASSFRGQGAQPQHF
TRBJ1-5,17,-,-,TRBV18,TGTGCCAGCTCATACTCCACAAGGGAGGGCAACAATCAGCCCCAGCATTTT,CASSYSTREGNNQPQHF
TRBJ2-7,13,-,-,TRBV10-3,TGTGCCATCAGTGGGCAGGGTAACCACGAGCAGTACTTC,CAISGQGNHEQYF
TRBJ2-1,16,-,TRBD2,TRBV28,TGTGCCAGCAGTTCCCCTCTAGCGGGAAAGTACAATGAGCAGTTCTTC,CASSSPLAGKYNEQFF
TRBJ2-5,16,few,TRBD1,TRBV5-1,TGCGCCAGCAGCTTGGGGGCAGGGGGTCATCAAGAGACCCAGTACTTC,CASSLGAGGHQETQYF
TRBJ1-2,15,-,-,TRBV18,TGTGCCAGCTCACCTTCGAGACAGAGCCCCTATGGCTACACCTTC,CASSPSRQSPYGYTF
TRBJ1-1,14,once,-,TRBV7-3,TGTGCCAGCAGCTTAAGTCCAGGGGTGACTGAAGCTTTCTTT,CASSLSPGVTEAFF
TRBJ2-2,16,-,TRBD2,TRBV5-5,TGTGCCAGCAGCCGTAGCGGGAGCGACATCACCGGGGAGCTGTTTTTT,CASSRSGSDITGELFF
TRBJ1-4,16,many,-,TRBV2,TGTGCCAGCAGTGGTGGGGTAGGCGGGTTAGGTGAAAAACTGTTTTTT,CASSGGVGGLGEKLFF
TRBJ1-4,13,-,TRBD1,TRBV10-3,TGTGCCATCGGACAGGGACTTAATGAAAAACTGTTTTTT,CAIGQGLNEKLFF
TRBJ2-2,14,-,-,TRBV27,TGTGCCAGCAGTTTCTCTTTTTACACCGGGGAGCTGTTTTTT,CASSFSFYTGELFF
TRBJ1-4,15,-,TRBD1,TRBV5-1,TGCGCCAGCAGTCAGGGGGGACAGTATAATGAAAAACTGTTTTTT,CASSQGGQYNEKLFF
TRBJ2-5,11,-,TRBD1,TRBV20-1,TGCAGTGCCGACAGGGGAAAGACCCAGTACTTC,CSADRGKTQYF
TRBJ2-1,15,-,TRBD1,TRBV30,TGTGCCTCAACCAATTCGACAGGGCATCGAAATGAGCAGTTCTTC,CASTNSTGHRNEQFF
TRBJ2-5,13,-,TRBD1,TRBV5-1,TGCGCCAGCAGCGGGGGACAGCAAGAGACCCAGTACTTC,CASSGGQQETQYF
TRBJ1-1,12,few,-,TRBV5-8,TGTGCCAGCAGCTTGTTCAGGGCTGAAGCTTTCTTT,CASSLFRAEAFF
TRBJ2-1,16,-,TRBD2,TRBV5-5,TGTGCCAGCAGCTGGGTAGCGGGACCCTCCTACAATGAGCAGTTCTTC,CASSWVAGPSYNEQFF
TRBJ1-3,16,-,-,TRBV27,TGTGCCAGCAGTTTATCTGTGACCAAGGGGCGAAACACCATATATTTT,CASSLSVTKGRNTIYF
TRBJ2-5,13,-,TRBD1,TRBV18,TGTGCCAGCTCGGGACAGGGCGCGGGGACCCAGTACTTC,CASSGQGAGTQYF
TRBJ1-4,14,once,-,TRBV14,TGTGCCAGCAGCCAAGCAGGGGTGGATGAAAAACTGTTTTTT,CASSQAGVDEKLFF
TRBJ1-5,13,-,-,TRBV7-8,TGTGCCAGCAGCTTAAGTATCGGGCAGCCCCAGCATTTT,CASSLSIGQPQHF
TRBJ2-3,14,-,-,TRBV6-1,TGTGCCAGCACCCAAGGCAGGGGCGCAGATACGCAGTATTTT,CASTQGRGADTQYF
TRBJ2-3,15,-,TRBD2,TRBV7-3,TGTGCCAGCAGCTTGACTAGCGGCTTCACAGATACGCAGTATTTT,CASSLTSGFTDTQYF
TRBJ2-7,15,-,-,TRBV30,TGTGCCTGGAGTGTTGGAGTTTTCCGAGTTTCCGAGCAGTACTTC,CAWSVGVFRVSEQYF
TRBJ2-7,14,-,TRBD2,TRBV2,TGTGCCAGCAGACAGACTAGCGAGGCCTACGAGCAGTACTTC,CASRQTSEAYEQYF
TRBJ2-1,16,-,TRBD2,TRBV30,TGTGCCTGGAGTGTACGTGGCGGGGGGCGTAGGAATGAGCAGTTCTTC,CAWSVRGGGRRNEQFF
TRBJ1-6,14,-,-,TRBV7-2,TGTGCCAGCAGCCCCCAGGGTAGTAATTCACCCCTCCACTTT,CASSPQGSNSPLHF